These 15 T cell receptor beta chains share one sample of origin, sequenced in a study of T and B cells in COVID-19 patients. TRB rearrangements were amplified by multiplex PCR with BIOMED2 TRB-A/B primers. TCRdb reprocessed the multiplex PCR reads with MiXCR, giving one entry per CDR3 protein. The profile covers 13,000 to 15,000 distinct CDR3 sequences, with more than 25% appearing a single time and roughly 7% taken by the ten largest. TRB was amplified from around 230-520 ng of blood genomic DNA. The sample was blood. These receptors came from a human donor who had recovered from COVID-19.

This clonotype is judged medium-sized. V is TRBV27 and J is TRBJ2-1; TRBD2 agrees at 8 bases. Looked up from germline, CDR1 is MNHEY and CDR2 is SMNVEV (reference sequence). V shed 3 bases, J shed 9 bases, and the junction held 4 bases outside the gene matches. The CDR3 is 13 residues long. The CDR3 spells CASSFPGGGEQFF. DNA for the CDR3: TGTGCCAGCAGTTTCCCGGGGGGGGGTGAGCAGTTCTTC.

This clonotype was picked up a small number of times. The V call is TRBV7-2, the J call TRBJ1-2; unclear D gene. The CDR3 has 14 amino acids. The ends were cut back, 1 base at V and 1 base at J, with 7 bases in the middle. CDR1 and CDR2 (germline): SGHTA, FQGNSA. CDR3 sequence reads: CASSLGSGNYGYTF. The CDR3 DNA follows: TGTGCCAGCAGCTTAGGAAGCGGTAACTATGGCTACACCTTC. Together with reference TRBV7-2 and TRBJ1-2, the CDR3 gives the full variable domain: GAGVSQSPSNKVTEKGKDVELRCDPISGHTALYWYRQSLGQGLEFLIYFQGNSAPDKSGLPSDRFSAERTGGSVSTLTIQRTQQEDSAVYLCASSLGSGNYGYTFGSGTRLTVV.

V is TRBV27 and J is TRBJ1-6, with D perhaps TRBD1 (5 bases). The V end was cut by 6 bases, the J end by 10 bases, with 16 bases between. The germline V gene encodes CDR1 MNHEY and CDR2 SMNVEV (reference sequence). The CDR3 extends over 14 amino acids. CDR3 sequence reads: CASRAGPDFSPLHF. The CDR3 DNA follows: TGTGCCAGCAGGGCAGGGCCGGATTTCTCACCCCTCCACTTT.

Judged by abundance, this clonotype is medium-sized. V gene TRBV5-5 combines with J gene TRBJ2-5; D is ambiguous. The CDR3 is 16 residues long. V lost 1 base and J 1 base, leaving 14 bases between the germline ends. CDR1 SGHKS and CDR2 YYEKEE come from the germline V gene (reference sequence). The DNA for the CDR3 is TGTGCCAGCAGCTTGTATGGCGTTTCGGGCCAAGAGACCCAGTACTTC. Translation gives CASSLYGVSGQETQYF.

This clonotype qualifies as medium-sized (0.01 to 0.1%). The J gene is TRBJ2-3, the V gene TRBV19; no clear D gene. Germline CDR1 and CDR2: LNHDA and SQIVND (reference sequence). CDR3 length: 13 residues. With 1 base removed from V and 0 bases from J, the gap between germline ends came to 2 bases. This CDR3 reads CASSIGSTDTQYF. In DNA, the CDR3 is TGTGCCAGTAGTATAGGCAGCACAGATACGCAGTATTTT.

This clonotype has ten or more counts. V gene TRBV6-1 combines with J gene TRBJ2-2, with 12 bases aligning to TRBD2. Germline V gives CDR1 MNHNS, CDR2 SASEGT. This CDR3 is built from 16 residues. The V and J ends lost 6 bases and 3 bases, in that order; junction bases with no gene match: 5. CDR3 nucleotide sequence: TGTGCCAGCAGACCAGGGACTAGCGGGTACACCGGGGAGCTGTTTTTT. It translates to CASRPGTSGYTGELFF.

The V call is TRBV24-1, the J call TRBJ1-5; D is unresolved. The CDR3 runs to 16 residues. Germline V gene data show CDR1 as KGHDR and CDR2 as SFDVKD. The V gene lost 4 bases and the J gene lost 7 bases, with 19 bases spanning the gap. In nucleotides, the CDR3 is TGTGCCACCAGTGACCCAACGGCTGCGACGGGACAGCCCCAGCATTTT. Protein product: CATSDPTAATGQPQHF.

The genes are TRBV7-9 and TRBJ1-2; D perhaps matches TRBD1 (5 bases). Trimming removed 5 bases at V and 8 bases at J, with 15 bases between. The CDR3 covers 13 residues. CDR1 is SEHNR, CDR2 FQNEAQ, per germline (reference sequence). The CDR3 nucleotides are TGTGCCAGCAGCCAAGTGGGGCGAACGGGCTACACCTTC. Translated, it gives CASSQVGRTGYTF. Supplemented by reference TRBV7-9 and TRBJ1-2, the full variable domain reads DTGVSQNPRHKITKRGQNVTFRCDPISEHNRLYWYRQTLGQGPEFLTYFQNEAQLEKSRLLSDRFSAERPKGSFSTLEIQRTEQGDSAMYLCASSQVGRTGYTFGSGTRLTVV.

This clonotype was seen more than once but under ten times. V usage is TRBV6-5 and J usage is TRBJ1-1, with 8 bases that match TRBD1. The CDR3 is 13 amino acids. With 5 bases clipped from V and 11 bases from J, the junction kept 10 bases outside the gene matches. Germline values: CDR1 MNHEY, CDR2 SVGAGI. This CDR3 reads CASSGRTGTNAFF. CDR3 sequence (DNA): TGTGCCAGCAGTGGTCGGACAGGGACAAACGCTTTCTTT.

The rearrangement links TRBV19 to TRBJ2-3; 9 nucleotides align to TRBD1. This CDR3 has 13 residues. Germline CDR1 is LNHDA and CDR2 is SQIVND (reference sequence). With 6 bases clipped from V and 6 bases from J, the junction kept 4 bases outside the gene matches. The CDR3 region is CASRGQGSDTQYF. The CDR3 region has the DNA TGTGCCAGTAGGGGACAGGGCAGCGATACGCAGTATTTT.

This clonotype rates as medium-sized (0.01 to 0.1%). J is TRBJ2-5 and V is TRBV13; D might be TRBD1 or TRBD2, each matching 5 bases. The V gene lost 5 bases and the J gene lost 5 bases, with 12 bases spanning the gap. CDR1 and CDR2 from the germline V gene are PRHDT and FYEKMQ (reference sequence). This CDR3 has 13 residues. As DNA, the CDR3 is TGTGCCAGCAGCCCGGGACCTGGGGAGACCCAGTACTTC. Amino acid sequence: CASSPGPGETQYF.

CDR3 protein: CASSSRALNEKLFF. The CDR3 DNA reads as TGTGCCAGCAGTTCTCGGGCCCTAAATGAAAAACTGTTTTTT. The gene calls are TRBV6-5 and TRBJ1-4; D ambiguous. The CDR3 loop spans 14 amino acids. Trimming shortened V by 4 bases and J by 5 bases, and 11 bases separated the two germline ends. Germline CDR1 is MNHEY and CDR2 is SVGAGI.

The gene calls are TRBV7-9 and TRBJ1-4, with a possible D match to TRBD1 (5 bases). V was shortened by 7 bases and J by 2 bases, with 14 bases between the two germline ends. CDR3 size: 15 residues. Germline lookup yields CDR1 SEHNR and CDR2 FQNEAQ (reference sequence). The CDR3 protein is CASTVGADTNEKLFF. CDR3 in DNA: TGTGCCAGCACCGTCGGGGCAGATACTAATGAAAAACTGTTTTTT. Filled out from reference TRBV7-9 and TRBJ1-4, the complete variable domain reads DTGVSQNPRHKITKRGQNVTFRCDPISEHNRLYWYRQTLGQGPEFLTYFQNEAQLEKSRLLSDRFSAERPKGSFSTLEIQRTEQGDSAMYLCASTVGADTNEKLFFGSGTQLSVL.

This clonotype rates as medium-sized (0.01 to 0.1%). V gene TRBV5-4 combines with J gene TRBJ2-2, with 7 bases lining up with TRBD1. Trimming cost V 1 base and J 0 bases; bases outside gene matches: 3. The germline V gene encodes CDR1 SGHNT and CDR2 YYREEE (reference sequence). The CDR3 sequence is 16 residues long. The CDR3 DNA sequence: TGTGCCAGCAGCTTGTTCGGACAGGCGAACACCGGGGAGCTGTTTTTT. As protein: CASSLFGQANTGELFF.

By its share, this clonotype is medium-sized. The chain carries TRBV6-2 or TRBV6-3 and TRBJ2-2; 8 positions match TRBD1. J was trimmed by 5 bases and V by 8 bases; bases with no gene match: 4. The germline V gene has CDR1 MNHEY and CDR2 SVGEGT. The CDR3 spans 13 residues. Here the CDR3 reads CASRGQVTGELFF. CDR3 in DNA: TGTGCCAGCCGGGGACAGGTAACCGGGGAGCTGTTTTTT.